The TCR beta chain under discussion was sequenced for a study of Tregs in tolerant kidney transplant recipients (dated by TCRdb to about 2019). Regarding the complete study: The transplants used related donors along with nonmyeloablative bone marrow transplantation, and in the human trials mixed chimerism was transient. TCRbeta sequencing was used in the study to identify donor-specific regulatory T cells before combined kidney and bone marrow transplantation, and the identified cells were then tracked after transplant. The full study reports these points: Donor-specific Treg expansion exceeded global Treg expansion in tolerant patients, suggesting antigen-driven rather than nonspecific expansion. For some patients, the PCR primers changed as time went on, which meant samples from those patients could not be compared with one another at the nucleotide level. Biological reproducibility was not directly assessed, although technical replication error appeared to be minimal. Because the study included only a small number of patients, the results must be confirmed in larger populations and under other immunosuppression protocols. Expanding Tregs with activated donor B cells appeared to identify the most biologically relevant and donor-specific TCRbeta repertoire.

In regard to this clone: This receptor's antigen is unknown. No per-base quality is available; no much larger clone lies one base away.

Per the publication, the time point label means: blood sample drawn before combined kidney and bone marrow transplant. Thawed PBMCs were FACS-sorted into unstimulated Tregs (CD4+CD25+CD127-), CD4+ non-Tregs (CD4+CD25-), CD4 cells and CD8 cells. Before Treg sorting, thawed PBMCs were rested overnight at 37°C with 200 IU/ml IL-2. Several combined kidney and bone marrow transplant recipients from the ITN036ST trial were included as patients, and samples were available only from these trial subjects. Healthy control blood was processed by Ficoll density gradient to PBMCs and cryopreserved; patient PBMCs were collected before and after transplant. Deletion took 3 bases off V and 4 bases off J, with a span of 9 bases between the germline ends. From the cysteine up to the phenylalanine, the CDR3 has a length of 13 residues. Of the read, only the CDR3 DNA is kept; its 39 bases are in frame from base 1. The germline V gene (reference sequence) specifies WNHNN as CDR1 and SYGVQD as CDR2.

Genomic DNA was extracted from sorted cells with the QIAGEN DNeasy Blood and Tissue Kit for TCRbeta CDR3 sequencing. High-throughput TCRbeta CDR3 sequencing, which included PCR amplification with bias correction and internal controls, was done commercially through immunoSEQ. Processing in the source paper ran as follows. Unique productive TCRbeta sequences were defined by CDR3 nucleotide sequence where primers matched, otherwise by CDR3 amino acid sequence with Vbeta and Jbeta genes. To correct sorting error, sequences shared between sorted populations at a frequency ratio of 2:1 or less were removed; the rest were assigned to the higher population. Donor-reactive sequences were defined as at least 5-fold expanded in CFSE-low cells versus unstimulated cells, with frequency of at least 0.01% in CFSE-low cells. Jensen-Shannon divergence, calculated on the top 100 TCRbeta sequences ranked by frequency, was used to quantify repertoire divergence. For samples with multiple sequencing runs, sorting error was corrected in each run separately before the runs were combined. Sourced from immuneACCESS, this table was stored by TCRdb with only in-frame sequences that have V and J called. A share of the clones is absent; for the studies checked, an unresolved V gene accounts for under half, and the remainder has no known explanation. V and J calls and clone size are copied from that table; D and trimming were computed from the DNA. Present in this sample are about 15,000 clones, just under 80% of which were seen just once. Of the sample, under 2% falls within the top ten clones.

This material consisted of Tregs from blood, taken before the transplant. This clonotype originated in a human donor who received a combined kidney and bone marrow transplant. The rearranged segments are TRBV10-1 and TRBJ1-2; the D gene is not confidently resolved. The DNA sequence reads TGCGCCAGCAGTGAATACGGGAGCTATGGCTACACCTTC. Its product reads: CASSEYGSYGYTF.